This T cell receptor beta chain was identified in a study of T cell repertoires in aging, cancer and after chemotherapy. TRB rearrangements spanning V, D and J were amplified using mixed TRB-A/B primers. A single record per CDR3 protein comes from TCRdb applying MiXCR to the multiplex PCR reads. The data contain more than 8,000 distinct CDR3 sequences, roughly 36% of them singletons. CDR3 length: 14 residues. Germline V gene lookup returns CDR1 PRHDT and CDR2 FYEKMQ (reference sequence). Between the trimmed V and J ends, which lost 4 bases and 2 bases, there was a span of 11 bases. The template was genomic DNA from peripheral blood, not RNA. General study points: Loss of evenness, beyond lost richness, contributed to age-related TCR diversity decline in cancer patients. Across the chemotherapy interval, each cancer cohort showed higher median generation probability, suggesting thymic rebound.

This clonotype has more than one count but fewer than ten. Its specificity is not known. The receptor comes from a human donor in good health. The sequenced sample consisted of blood. The chain employs TRBV13 and TRBJ1-2; no definite D call. Written as DNA, the CDR3 is TGTGCCAGCAGCTCTTCGTGGGAAAACTATGGCTACACCTTC. Protein: CASSSSWENYGYTF. The full variable domain, rest sourced from reference TRBV13 and TRBJ1-2, is AAGVIQSPRHLIKEKRETATLKCYPIPRHDTVYWYQQGPGQDPQFLISFYEKMQSDKGSIPDRFSAQQFSDYHSELNMSSLELGDSALYFCASSSSWENYGYTFGSGTRLTVV.